This T cell receptor beta chain was observed in a study of cytomegalovirus exposure and HLA in healthy donors. Study results and caveats: In most subjects, TCR beta sequences reportedly gave accurate predictions of HLA-A and HLA-B alleles.

About this clone: Its antigen is unidentified.

Use of 60 Vbeta and 13 Jbeta primers characterized the PCR. Measured with immunoSEQ multiplex PCR; TCRdb has only the in-frame clones, and not every one. The table has roughly 240,000 clones, around 80% seen once. V shed 10 bases and J shed 6 bases, with 12 bases lying between them. The CDR3 covers 11 residues. The germline CDR1 and CDR2 sequences are SGHAT and FQNNGV. The chain combines TRBV11-2 with TRBJ1-2; D is undetermined. This sequence originates from a boy between 10 and 17 years old in good health and CMV-seronegative. The specimen was PBMCs. This chain's CDR3 is CATPLRDGYTF. CDR3 nucleotide sequence: TGTGCCACCCCCCTGAGGGATGGCTACACCTTC.